The clone carrying this T cell receptor beta chain has a handful of counts. Its specificity is unknown. Losses at the gene ends were 8 bases for V and 1 base for J; bases not matched to a gene: 8. This CDR3 comprises 15 residues. In germline, CDR1 is SNHLY, CDR2 FYNNEI. This record comes from a study of cytomegalovirus exposure and HLA in healthy donors. Overall study: Among about 380 genotyped donors, more than 65% fell in the Caucasian-associated ancestry cluster.

The primer mix had 60 Vbeta and 13 Jbeta primers. Clones were read by immunoSEQ multiplex PCR, and TCRdb kept only the in-frame ones, dropping some. The table has about 86,000 clones, just over 70% seen once; the top ten hold approximately 7.8%. Points from the study as a whole: Confirmation in vitro established that a few CMV-associated chains were specific for CMV antigens. Roughly even sequencing depth across donors was the assumption behind the presence/absence analyses.

Sequenced: PBMCs. The sequence came from a man in his 60s in good health and CMV-seronegative. The rearrangement uses TRBV2 and TRBJ1-1; 9 bases are shared with TRBD1. CDR3 protein: CASSRGTGRNTEAFF. The CDR3 DNA sequence: TGTGCCAGCTCTCGAGGGACAGGGCGGAACACTGAAGCTTTCTTT.